These 7 T cell receptor beta chains originate from one sample sequenced in a study of blood T cell repertoires in COVID-19. Assay: immunoSEQ multiplex PCR; the TCRdb copy retains only in-frame clones and omits some. The sample yields 250,000 to 300,000 clones, around nine tenths seen once. Sequences were obtained from peripheral blood. All receptors come from a man in his forties or fifties with acute or convalescent COVID-19.

The chain combines TRBV3-1 (or the pseudogene TRBV3-2) with TRBJ2-1; 12 bases map to TRBD1. The CDR3 runs to 17 residues. Trimming cost V 2 bases and J 7 bases; bases outside gene matches: 9. CDR1 is LGHDT and CDR2 is YNNKEL in the germline V gene (reference sequence). This CDR3 reads CASSQFFPGQGANEQFF. The CDR3 DNA is TGTGCCAGCAGCCAATTCTTTCCGGGACAGGGGGCTAATGAGCAGTTCTTC.

This rearrangement joins TRBV10-3 to TRBJ1-5, with D uncertain. From germline, CDR1 is ENHRY and CDR2 SYGVKD. V was shortened by 4 bases and J by 2 bases, with 9 bases between the two germline ends. The CDR3 has 14 residues. The CDR3 is CAISGEGGNQPQHF. For the CDR3, the DNA is TGTGCCATCAGTGGAGAGGGAGGCAATCAGCCCCAGCATTTT.

The V and J genes are TRBV30 and TRBJ1-1; D remains ambiguous. The V gene lost 2 bases and the J gene lost 1 base, with 5 bases spanning the gap. The CDR3 covers 12 residues. The germline V gene encodes CDR1 GTSNPN and CDR2 SVGIG (reference sequence). DNA for the CDR3: TGTGCCTGGAGTCGGGAGAACACTGAAGCTTTCTTT. It is translated as CAWSRENTEAFF.

The CDR3 here is CSPYLSYGYTF. The CDR3 DNA follows: TGCAGTCCCTACCTGAGCTATGGCTACACCTTC. J is TRBJ1-2 and V is TRBV20-1; D gene unclear. Trimming stripped 8 bases from V and 4 bases from J, with 11 bases between. The length of the CDR3 is 11 residues. Germline CDR1 is DFQATT and CDR2 is SNEGSKA (reference sequence).

The gene calls are TRBV24-1 and TRBJ2-2; 11 nucleotides align to TRBD1. Germline CDR1 KGHDR, CDR2 SFDVKD. The CDR3 covers 17 residues. V trimming: 4 bases; J trimming: 3 bases; junction bases outside the gene matches: 6. The CDR3: CATSDLGQGAYTGELFF. The CDR3 nucleotides are TGTGCCACCAGTGACCTAGGACAGGGGGCGTACACCGGGGAGCTGTTTTTT.

The gene calls are TRBV23-1 and TRBJ1-2; the D gene is possibly TRBD1 (5 bases). TRBV23-1 is treated as an ORF (open reading frame) with a function not yet certain. The length of the CDR3 is 15 residues. V lost 0 bases, J lost 0 bases, and 8 bases lay in between. Here the CDR3 reads CASSQSEGPNYGYTF. Written as DNA, the CDR3 is TGCGCCAGCAGTCAATCGGAGGGGCCTAACTATGGCTACACCTTC.

The V and J genes are TRBV11-2 and TRBJ1-2; the match to TRBD1 covers 8 bases. The ends lost 5 bases at V and 8 bases at J; junction bases unmatched: 13. Germline CDR1 and CDR2: SGHAT and FQNNGV. There are 15 residues in the CDR3. The CDR3, as DNA: TGTGCCAGCAGCCTAGGGGCAGGGGGCCAAGGAGGCTACACCTTC. Encoded protein: CASSLGAGGQGGYTF.